This entry concerns a single T cell receptor beta chain. The read terminates 3 residues before the CDR3 end, so the remaining end is supplied by the germline J gene. The data belong to a study of T cells in women clearing cervical HPV infection. Germline V gives CDR1 SNHLY, CDR2 FYNNEI. V lost 7 bases to trimming and J lost 5 bases, with 15 bases between them. The CDR3 runs to 15 residues. Clones were read by immunoSEQ multiplex PCR, and TCRdb kept only the in-frame ones, dropping some. The sample features approximately 15,000 clones, with roughly a tenth in its top ten. This clonotype was obtained from a woman aged 18 to 75 with a cervical HPV16 infection that either progressed to CIN3+ or cleared (not recorded which). The specimen sequenced was blood buffy coat. This sequence joins TRBV2 and TRBJ1-6; TRBD1 might be the D (5 bases). The CDR3: CASTGRTNNNSPLHF. The part of the CDR3 DNA that was read is TGTGCCAGCACCGGACGGACAAATAATAATTCACCC. Drawing the rest from reference TRBV2 and TRBJ1-6, the complete variable domain is EPEVTQTPSHQVTQMGQEVILRCVPISNHLYFYWYRQILGQKVEFLVSFYNNEISEKSEIFDDQFSVERPDGSNFTLKIRSTKLEDSAMYFCASTGRTNNNSPLHFGNGTRLTVT.